Each of the 28 T cell receptor beta chains below was sequenced from the same sample in a study of control samples from healthy donors and cancer patients. Clones were sequenced by immunoSEQ multiplex PCR, and TCRdb holds only the in-frame ones, with some missing. The sample lists 150,000 or so clones, roughly 90% occurring once. The sequenced material came from blood. The receptors were gathered from a woman aged 25 to 39 in good health.

The chain employs TRBV4-1 and TRBJ1-5; 7 nucleotides align to TRBD1. Germline CDR1 reads MGHRA; CDR2 reads YSYEKL. V gave up 7 bases and J gave up 1 base; unmatched junction bases: 13. The CDR3 length is 17 residues. CDR3 in amino acids: CASTEESRGTSNQPQHF. The CDR3 coding sequence is TGCGCCAGCACCGAAGAGTCCAGGGGGACAAGCAATCAGCCCCAGCATTTT.

The genes are TRBV3-1 (or the pseudogene TRBV3-2) and TRBJ2-5; no firm D call. CDR3 length: 12 residues. Trimming removed 0 bases from V and 8 bases from J, with 7 bases in between. The germline CDR1 and CDR2 sequences are LGHDT and YNNKEL (reference sequence). The CDR3 reads CASSQEKITQYF. CDR3 bases: TGTGCCAGCAGCCAAGAGAAGATTACCCAGTACTTC.

The gene calls are TRBV6-5 and TRBJ1-6; 10 bases are a match to TRBD1. V lost 4 bases, J lost 8 bases, and 5 bases stayed unmatched. The CDR3 is made up of 15 amino acids. In germline, CDR1 is MNHEY, CDR2 SVGAGI. Here the CDR3 reads CASSSGQGVYSPLHF. CDR3 DNA: TGTGCCAGCAGTTCCGGACAGGGGGTTTATTCACCCCTCCACTTT.

The J gene is TRBJ1-5, the V gene TRBV28; D might be TRBD1 (6 bases). The CDR3 extends over 13 amino acids. The V gene's germline CDR1 is MDHEN and CDR2 SYDVKM. Deletions cut 10 bases from V and 4 bases from J, with 14 bases between. The CDR3, as DNA: TGTGCCATGACTCAGGGGATTAATCAGCCCCAGCATTTT. This sequence encodes CAMTQGINQPQHF.

J is TRBJ2-3 and V is TRBV18; D not resolved. CDR1 KGHSH and CDR2 LQKENI come from the germline V gene. The ends were cut back, 1 base at V and 1 base at J, with 15 bases in the middle. The CDR3 runs 17 residues. CDR3 sequence: CASSPLGPGTGTDTQYF. CDR3 DNA sequence: TGTGCCAGCTCACCACTAGGTCCTGGAACTGGCACAGATACGCAGTATTTT. The full variable domain, with the rest looked up from reference TRBV18 and TRBJ2-3, is NAGVMQNPRHLVRRRGQEARLRCSPMKGHSHVYWYRQLPEEGLKFMVYLQKENIIDESGMPKERFSAEFPKEGPSILRIQQVVRGDSAAYFCASSPLGPGTGTDTQYFGPGTRLTVL.

This clone came up once. This chain joins TRBV9 and TRBJ1-5; tentatively, D is TRBD1 (6 bases). Germline lookup yields CDR1 SGDLS and CDR2 YYNGEE. The CDR3 runs 15 residues. The ends were cut back, 0 bases at V and 5 bases at J, with 12 bases in the middle. CDR3 nucleotide sequence: TGTGCCAGCAGCGTAGACGTAACAGGGTATCAGCCCCAGCATTTT. This encodes CASSVDVTGYQPQHF. The variable domain in full, completed from reference TRBV9 and TRBJ1-5, reads DSGVTQTPKHLITATGQRVTLRCSPRSGDLSVYWYQQSLDQGLQFLIQYYNGEERAKGNILERFSAQQFPDLHSELNLSSLELGDSALYFCASSVDVTGYQPQHFGDGTRLSIL.

The CDR3 is CASSNRVGSYEQYF. Here the CDR3 DNA reads TGTGCCAGCAGCAACAGGGTCGGGTCCTACGAGCAGTACTTC. The chain combines TRBV5-5 with TRBJ2-7, with D possibly matching TRBD1 (6 bases). This CDR3 contains 14 residues. Germline V lookup: CDR1 SGHKS, CDR2 YYEKEE (reference sequence). Trimming cost V 4 bases and J 1 base, with 12 bases left between them.

This chain connects TRBV12-5 to TRBJ1-5; no firm D call. V was cut by 7 bases and J by 2 bases, with 15 bases left in between. This CDR3 spans 15 amino acids. Germline lookup yields CDR1 LGHNT and CDR2 FRNRAP. The CDR3 loop reads CASAGQRAGNQPQHF. DNA of the CDR3: TGTGCTAGTGCCGGGCAGAGGGCCGGCAATCAGCCCCAGCATTTT.

The V and J genes are TRBV7-6 and TRBJ1-2, with a tentative D call TRBD1 (5 bases). The CDR3 sequence is 13 residues long. V lost 3 bases and J lost 6, with 11 bases in between. CDR1 is SGHVS, CDR2 FNYEAQ, per germline. The CDR3 DNA follows: TGTGCCAGCAGCTTGTCGGGGACCGATGGCTACACCTTC. Translation gives CASSLSGTDGYTF.

The chain has TRBV9 and TRBJ2-3, with D tentatively TRBD2 (6 bases). This CDR3 has 15 amino acids. The V gene's germline CDR1 is SGDLS and CDR2 YYNGEE. The V and J ends lost 4 bases and 2 bases respectively, with 14 bases between them. CDR3 sequence (DNA): TGTGCCAGCAGCCCCCTTAGCGGATCCACAGATACGCAGTATTTT. It encodes CASSPLSGSTDTQYF.

This sequence joins TRBV2 and TRBJ2-1; D gene unclear. V lost 0 bases and J lost 12, with 9 bases in between. Looked up from germline, CDR1 is SNHLY and CDR2 is FYNNEI. CDR3 length: 12 residues. The CDR3 nucleotides are TGTGCCAGCAGTGAAGCGCAAGGGTGGCAGTTCTTC. Amino acid sequence: CASSEAQGWQFF.

The rearrangement uses TRBV11-2 and TRBJ1-1; tentatively, D is TRBD1 (5 bases). The CDR3 runs to 13 residues. The V gene lost 5 bases and the J gene lost 6 bases, with 13 bases spanning the gap. Germline CDR1 SGHAT, CDR2 FQNNGV. For the CDR3, the DNA is TGTGCCAGCAGCCTGCAGAGGGGCTCTGAAGCTTTCTTT. Translated: CASSLQRGSEAFF.

V usage is TRBV11-2 and J usage is TRBJ2-3; D ambiguous. V was shortened by 2 bases and J by 2 bases, with 14 bases between the two germline ends. The CDR3 sequence is 16 residues long. Per the germline V gene, CDR1 is SGHAT and CDR2 is FQNNGV. CDR3 coding DNA: TGTGCCAGCAGCTTAATTGCTAAGGCGCCCACAGATACGCAGTATTTT. Amino acid sequence: CASSLIAKAPTDTQYF.

The chain combines TRBV15 with TRBJ2-1; no definite D call. Trimming stripped 1 base from V and 5 bases from J, with 9 bases between. This CDR3 is 14 amino acids long. The V gene's germline CDR1 is LNHNV and CDR2 YYDKDF (reference sequence). CDR3 sequence reads: CATSRGGSHNEQFF. The CDR3 DNA follows: TGTGCCACCAGCAGAGGAGGAAGCCACAATGAGCAGTTCTTC.

V gene TRBV27 combines with J gene TRBJ2-7; D might be TRBD2 (6 bases). The CDR3 is 19 residues long. Trimming took off 4 bases at V and 3 bases at J, with 28 bases between the two ends. Germline V lookup: CDR1 MNHEY, CDR2 SMNVEV (reference sequence). The CDR3 DNA follows: TGTGCCAGCAGTTCATCTTTTTCCGGGACTGTGGATCCCAACTACGAGCAGTACTTC. Its translation is CASSSSFSGTVDPNYEQYF.

V is TRBV6-5 and J is TRBJ2-3, with 8 bases matching TRBD2. Trimming cost V 8 bases and J 0 bases; bases outside gene matches: 7. This CDR3 has 15 amino acids. Per the germline V gene, CDR1 is MNHEY and CDR2 is SVGAGI. The CDR3 DNA reads as TGTGCCAGCTCACCAGCGGGAGTTAGCACAGATACGCAGTATTTT. It encodes CASSPAGVSTDTQYF.

Points on this clone: Other DNA sequences in the same sample also yield this CDR3. The chain couples TRBV2 to TRBJ2-3; tentative D call: TRBD2 (5 bases). The germline CDR1 and CDR2 sequences are SNHLY and FYNNEI. The V end was cut by 3 bases, the J end by 8 bases, with 12 bases between. The CDR3 covers 13 residues. The CDR3 loop reads CASSEGVRSTQYF. DNA of the CDR3: TGTGCCAGCAGTGAGGGAGTACGAAGTACGCAGTATTTT.

This chain uses TRBV19 with TRBJ1-1; D might be TRBD1 (6 bases). The ends were cut back, 0 bases at V and 5 bases at J, with 7 bases in the middle. Germline V lookup: CDR1 LNHDA, CDR2 SQIVND (reference sequence). The CDR3 is made up of 13 amino acids. The CDR3 DNA is TGTGCCAGTAGTATAGAAGGGGGAACTGAAGCTTTCTTT. Amino acids: CASSIEGGTEAFF.

The chain couples TRBV30 to TRBJ2-7; 10 bases match TRBD2. V trimming: 5 bases; J trimming: 0 bases; junction bases outside the gene matches: 7. Germline V gene lookup returns CDR1 GTSNPN and CDR2 SVGIG (reference sequence). The length of the CDR3 is 15 residues. In DNA form, the CDR3 reads TGTGCCTGGTTTGATACTAGCGGGGCCTCCTACGAGCAGTACTTC. This codes for CAWFDTSGASYEQYF.

This chain joins TRBV7-3 and TRBJ2-1; 14 positions match TRBD2. Germline V gene lookup returns CDR1 SGHTA and CDR2 FQGTGA. This CDR3 has 17 amino acids. Trimming at V came to 5 bases and at J to 10 bases, leaving 13 bases not matched to a gene. CDR3 in amino acids: CASSPRAGLAGAGEQFF. CDR3 nucleotide sequence: TGTGCCAGCAGCCCAAGGGCGGGACTAGCGGGGGCCGGGGAGCAGTTCTTC.

The J gene is TRBJ2-5, the V gene TRBV5-1; TRBD2 is a possible D gene (5 bases). The germline V and J ends were trimmed by 2 bases and 2 bases, with 7 bases remaining between them. The length of the CDR3 is 13 residues. The germline gives CDR1 SGHRS, CDR2 YFSETQ. As DNA, the CDR3 is TGCGCCAGCAGCTTCCCGGGACAAGAGACCCAGTACTTC. The encoded protein is CASSFPGQETQYF.

The gene calls are TRBV5-1 and TRBJ1-1; D is ambiguous. Germline-derived CDR1 and CDR2 are SGHRS and YFSETQ. CDR3 length: 16 amino acids. Between the trimmed V and J ends, which lost 2 bases and 11 bases, there was a span of 25 bases. The CDR3 reads CASSFTAAALSTGAFF. CDR3 nucleotides: TGCGCCAGCAGCTTTACGGCAGCCGCCCTGTCAACCGGGGCTTTCTTT.

The V gene is TRBV3-1 (or the pseudogene TRBV3-2), the J gene TRBJ2-7; 11 nucleotides agree with TRBD2. V was pared by 1 base and J by 2 bases, with 4 bases of the junction left unmatched. Germline V gene lookup returns CDR1 LGHDT and CDR2 YNNKEL (reference sequence). CDR3 length: 16 amino acids. The CDR3, as DNA: TGTGCCAGCAGCCAAGGGACTAGCGGGTTCCCCTACGAGCAGTACTTC. Encoded protein: CASSQGTSGFPYEQYF.

CDR3 region: CASSLAGGLAYNEQFF. CDR3 in DNA: TGTGCCAGCAGCTTAGCAGGGGGCCTGGCCTACAATGAGCAGTTCTTC. The genes are TRBV7-6 and TRBJ2-1; the match to TRBD1 covers 7 bases. Germline assignment: CDR1 SGHVS and CDR2 FNYEAQ. Trimming removed 0 bases from V and 2 bases from J; junction bases left unmatched: 4. The CDR3 extends over 16 amino acids.

The CDR3 here is CASSPTSGRREQYF. The CDR3 region has the DNA TGCGCCAGCAGCCCGACTAGCGGGAGACGGGAGCAGTACTTC. The V call is TRBV4-1, the J call TRBJ2-7; TRBD2 aligns across 12 bases. The CDR3 spans 14 residues. The germline V gene has CDR1 MGHRA and CDR2 YSYEKL. The trim removed 4 bases at V and 7 bases at J, leaving 5 bases unmatched.

The chain has TRBV7-9 and TRBJ1-1; the match to TRBD1 covers 7 bases. Looked up from germline, CDR1 is SEHNR and CDR2 is FQNEAQ (reference sequence). The ends lost 5 bases at V and 3 bases at J; junction bases unmatched: 6. The length of the CDR3 is 14 residues. CDR3 nucleotides: TGTGCCAGCAGCCTTTTCACAGGGGACACTGAAGCTTTCTTT. This translates into CASSLFTGDTEAFF.

The chain uses TRBV6-6 and TRBJ2-7, with TRBD2 matching 8 bases. Germline V CDR1 and CDR2: MNHNY, SVGAGI (reference sequence). J lost 3 bases, V lost 5 bases, and 3 bases had no gene match. The CDR3 contains 13 residues. CDR3 loop: CASSLSGNYEQYF. CDR3 nucleotide sequence: TGTGCCAGCAGTCTTAGCGGGAACTACGAGCAGTACTTC.

The CDR3 reads CASSLNNGSLGQTQYF. The CDR3 DNA is TGTGCCAGCAGCTTGAATAACGGGAGCCTCGGGCAGACCCAGTACTTC. The chain is built from TRBV7-3 and TRBJ2-5, with a possible D match to TRBD2 (6 bases). V lost 3 bases and J 6 bases, leaving 20 bases between the germline ends. This CDR3 spans 16 amino acids. Germline CDR1 is SGHTA and CDR2 is FQGTGA.